The source of this TCR beta chain is a study of blood T cell repertoires in COVID-19. Produced via immunoSEQ multiplex PCR; TCRdb's table is partial and in-frame only. The repertoire holds 50,000 or so clones, with roughly 81% as singletons. Trimming removed 4 bases from V and 1 base from J; junction bases left unmatched: 4. Per the germline V gene, CDR1 is GTSNPN and CDR2 is SVGIG (reference sequence). This CDR3 has 14 residues. Specimen: peripheral blood. This TCR came from a woman aged 55-70 years with acute or convalescent COVID-19. The rearrangement joins TRBV30 to TRBJ1-3; 7 nucleotides align to TRBD1. CDR3 sequence reads: CAWTDRASGNTIYF. DNA of the CDR3: TGTGCCTGGACTGACAGGGCTTCTGGAAACACCATATATTTT.